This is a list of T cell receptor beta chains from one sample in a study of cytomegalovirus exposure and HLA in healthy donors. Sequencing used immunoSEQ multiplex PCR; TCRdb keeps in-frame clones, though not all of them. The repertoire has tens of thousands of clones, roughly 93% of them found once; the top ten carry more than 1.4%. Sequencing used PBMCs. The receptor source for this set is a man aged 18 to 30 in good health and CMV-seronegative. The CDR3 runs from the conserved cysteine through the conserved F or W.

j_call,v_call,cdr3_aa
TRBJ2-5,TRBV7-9,CASRGTAGETQYF
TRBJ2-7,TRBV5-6,CASSTGTSGRYEQYF
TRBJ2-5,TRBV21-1,CASSKGSRETQYF
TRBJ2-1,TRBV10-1,CASSEGLGGTNNEQFF
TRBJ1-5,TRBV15,CATSGQGHQPQHF
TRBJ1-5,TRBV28,CASSSGQGNSYPQHF
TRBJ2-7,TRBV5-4,CASSAGQEEQYF
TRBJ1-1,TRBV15,CATSKDRAANTEAFF
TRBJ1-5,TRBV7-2,CASSLDQGINQPQHF
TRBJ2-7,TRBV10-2,CASSELGLTYEQYF
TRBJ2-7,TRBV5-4,CASSRTYSDEQYF
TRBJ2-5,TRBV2,CASSEGQLQETQYF
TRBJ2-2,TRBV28,CASRTANTGELFF
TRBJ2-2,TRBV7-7,CASSLGPGTTGELFF
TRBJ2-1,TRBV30,CAWNLAGGYNEQFF
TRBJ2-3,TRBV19,CASSPDSHGTDTQYF
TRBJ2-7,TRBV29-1,CSVEVKSSGFIREQYF
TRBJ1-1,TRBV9,CASSVAWGGANTEAFF
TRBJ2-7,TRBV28,CASSSGQGGEQYF
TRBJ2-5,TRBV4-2,CASSHPRGETQYF
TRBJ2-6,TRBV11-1,CASSRTGGVTGANVLTF
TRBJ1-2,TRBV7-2,CASSPTSARVGYGYTF
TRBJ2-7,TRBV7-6,CASSSLDYEQYF
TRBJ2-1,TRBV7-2,CASSSTLTGNEQFF